The source of this T cell receptor beta chain is a study of shared clonotypes between healthy human individuals. Naive CD8 cells comprised CD45RO-negative, CCR7-positively selected cells, excluding terminally differentiated effector memory CD45RA+ cells. Donors, without exception, were Caucasian adults residing in Nashville, Tennessee. The repertoire was sequenced with immunoSEQ multiplex PCR; TCRdb's copy has only in-frame clones and lacks some. The sample carries roughly 2.1 million clones, 85% to 95% recorded once. Broader study findings: It was the few donors that limited the genetic and exposure-history diversity represented. Inspection by rarefaction showed sorted-subset sequencing to be incomplete despite large depth. Read depth was anticipated to influence clonotype sharing among donors.

With regard to this clone: Its antigen is not identified.

The CDR3 is 13 residues long. The trim removed 7 bases at V and 9 bases at J, leaving 7 bases unmatched. Germline assignment: CDR1 MDHEN and CDR2 SYDVKM. The sequenced material came from naive CD8+ T cells from PBMCs. The TCR sequence derives from a man between 18 and 29 years old in good health. Some clones in this sample may be carry-over from other donors' samples. The chain has TRBV28 and TRBJ2-4; 9 positions match TRBD2. CDR3 sequence: CASNLAGGGIQYF. The CDR3 DNA reads TGTGCCAGCAACCTGGCGGGGGGGGGCATTCAGTACTTC.